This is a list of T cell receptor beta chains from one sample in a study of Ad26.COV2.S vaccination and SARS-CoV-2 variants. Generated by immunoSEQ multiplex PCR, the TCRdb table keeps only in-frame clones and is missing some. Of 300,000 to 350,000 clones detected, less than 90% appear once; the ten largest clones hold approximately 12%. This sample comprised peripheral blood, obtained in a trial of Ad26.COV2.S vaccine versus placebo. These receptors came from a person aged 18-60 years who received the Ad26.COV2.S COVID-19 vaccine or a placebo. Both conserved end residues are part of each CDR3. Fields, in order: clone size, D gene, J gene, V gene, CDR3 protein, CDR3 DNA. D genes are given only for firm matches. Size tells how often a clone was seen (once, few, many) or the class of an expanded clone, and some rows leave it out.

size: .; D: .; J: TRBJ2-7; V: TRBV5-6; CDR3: CASSLGTAHYEQYF; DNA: TGTGCCAGCAGCTTGGGGACAGCGCACTACGAGCAGTACTTC
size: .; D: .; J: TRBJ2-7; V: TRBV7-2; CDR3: CASTLQPGDEQYF; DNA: TGTGCCAGCACCCTCCAGCCCGGCGACGAGCAGTACTTC
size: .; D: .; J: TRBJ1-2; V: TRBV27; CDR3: CASSPRDNYGYTF; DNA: TGTGCCAGCAGTCCCCGGGATAACTATGGCTACACCTTC
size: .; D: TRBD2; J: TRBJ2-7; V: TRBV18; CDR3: CASSLLGLAGEDFSYEQYF; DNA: TGTGCCAGCTCACTGTTGGGGCTAGCGGGGGAAGATTTCTCCTACGAGCAGTACTTC
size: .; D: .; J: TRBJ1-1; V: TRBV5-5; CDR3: CASSSGFGGNTEAFF; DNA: TGTGCCAGCAGCTCGGGTTTCGGGGGGAACACTGAAGCTTTCTTT
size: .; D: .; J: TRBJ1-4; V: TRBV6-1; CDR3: CASSEGEAGELWEKLFF; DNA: TGTGCCAGCAGTGAAGGGGAGGCAGGGGAATTGTGGGAAAAACTGTTTTTT
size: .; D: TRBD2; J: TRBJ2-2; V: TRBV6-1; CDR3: CASRGLAGVGELFF; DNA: TGTGCCAGCAGGGGACTAGCGGGGGTCGGGGAGCTGTTTTTT
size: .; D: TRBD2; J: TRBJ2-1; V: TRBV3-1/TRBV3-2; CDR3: CASSPWTSGTNEQFF; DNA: TGTGCCAGCAGTCCATGGACTAGCGGGACCAATGAGCAGTTCTTC
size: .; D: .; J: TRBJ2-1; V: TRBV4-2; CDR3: CASSRSGLASNNEQFF; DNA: TGTGCCAGCAGCCGAAGCGGGCTAGCGTCAAACAATGAGCAGTTCTTC
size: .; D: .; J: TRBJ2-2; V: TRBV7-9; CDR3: CASSLGQNTGELFF; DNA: TGTGCCAGCAGCCTCGGACAGAACACCGGGGAGCTGTTTTTT
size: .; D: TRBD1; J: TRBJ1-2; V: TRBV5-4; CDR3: CASTWTGFDGYTF; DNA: TGTGCCAGCACTTGGACAGGGTTCGACGGCTACACCTTC
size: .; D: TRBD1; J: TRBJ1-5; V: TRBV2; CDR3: CASSGPRGTEQPQHF; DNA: TGTGCCAGCAGTGGCCCCAGGGGGACGGAGCAGCCCCAGCATTTT
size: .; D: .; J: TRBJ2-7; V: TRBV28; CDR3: CASSLWSAYEQYF; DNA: TGTGCCAGCAGTTTATGGAGCGCCTACGAGCAGTACTTC
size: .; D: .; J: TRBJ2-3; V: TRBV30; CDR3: CAWSVWQPKRADTQYF; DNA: TGTGCCTGGAGTGTGTGGCAGCCCAAGAGGGCAGATACGCAGTATTTT
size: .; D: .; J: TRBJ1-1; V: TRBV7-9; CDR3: CASSLGTGWTEAFF; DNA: TGTGCCAGCAGCTTAGGAACAGGTTGGACTGAAGCTTTCTTT
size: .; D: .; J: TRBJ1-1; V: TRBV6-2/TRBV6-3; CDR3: CASSSQLQFEAFF; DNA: TGTGCCAGCAGTTCCCAACTTCAGTTTGAAGCTTTCTTT
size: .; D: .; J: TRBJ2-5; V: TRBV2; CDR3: CANRGPQETQYF; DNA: TGTGCCAACCGAGGGCCACAGGAGACCCAGTACTTC
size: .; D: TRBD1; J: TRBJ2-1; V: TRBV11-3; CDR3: CASSLGETGVNEQFF; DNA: TGTGCCAGCAGCTTAGGTGAGACAGGGGTCAATGAGCAGTTCTTC
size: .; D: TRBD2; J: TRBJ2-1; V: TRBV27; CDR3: CASSPSGGAGNEQFF; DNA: TGTGCCAGCAGTCCCAGCGGGGGGGCCGGGAATGAGCAGTTCTTC
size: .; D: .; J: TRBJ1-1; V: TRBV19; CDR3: CASSIDPAAEAFF; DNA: TGTGCCAGTAGTATAGATCCCGCCGCTGAAGCTTTCTTT
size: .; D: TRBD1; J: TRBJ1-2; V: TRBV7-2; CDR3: CASAWRTGNGYTF; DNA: TGTGCCAGCGCTTGGAGGACAGGGAACGGCTACACCTTC
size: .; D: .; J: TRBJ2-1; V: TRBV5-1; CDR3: CASSLGTQINNEQFF; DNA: TGCGCCAGCAGCTTGGGAACACAGATTAACAATGAGCAGTTCTTC
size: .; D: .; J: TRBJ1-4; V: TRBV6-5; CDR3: CASSYGQTEKLFF; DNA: TGTGCCAGCAGTTACGGACAGACTGAAAAACTGTTTTTT
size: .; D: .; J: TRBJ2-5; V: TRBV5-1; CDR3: CASSLTTGMEETQYF; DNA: TGCGCCAGCAGCTTGACCACAGGGATGGAAGAGACCCAGTACTTC
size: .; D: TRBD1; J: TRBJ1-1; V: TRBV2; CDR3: CASRDRGPEAFF; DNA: TGTGCCAGCAGGGACAGGGGCCCTGAAGCTTTCTTT
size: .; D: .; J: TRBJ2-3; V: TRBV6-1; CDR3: CASSEFSPPDTQYF; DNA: TGTGCCAGCAGTGAATTCTCTCCCCCAGATACGCAGTATTTT
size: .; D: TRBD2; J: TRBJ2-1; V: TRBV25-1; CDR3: CASSERGGLYNEQFF; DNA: TGTGCCAGCAGTGAACGGGGGGGCCTCTACAATGAGCAGTTCTTC
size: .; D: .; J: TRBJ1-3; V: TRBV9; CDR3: CASSVGGSSGNTIYF; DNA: TGTGCCAGCAGCGTAGGAGGCAGCTCTGGAAACACCATATATTTT
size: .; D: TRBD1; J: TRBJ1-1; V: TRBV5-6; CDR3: CASSLAAGGRDTEAFF; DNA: TGTGCCAGCAGCTTGGCGGCAGGGGGCCGGGACACTGAAGCTTTCTTT
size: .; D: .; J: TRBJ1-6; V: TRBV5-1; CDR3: CASSLGQFDSPLHF; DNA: TGCGCCAGCAGCTTGGGACAGTTTGATTCACCCCTCCACTTT
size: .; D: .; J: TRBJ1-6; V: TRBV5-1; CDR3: CASSLERGSYNSPLHF; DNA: TGCGCCAGCAGCCTCGAGCGGGGCTCCTATAATTCACCCCTCCACTTT
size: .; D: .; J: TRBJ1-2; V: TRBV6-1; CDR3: CASSEASFVGNGYTF; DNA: TGTGCCAGCAGTGAAGCCTCATTTGTGGGAAATGGCTACACCTTC
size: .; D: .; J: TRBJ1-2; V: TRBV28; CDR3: CASSWGDGYTF; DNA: TGTGCCAGCAGTTGGGGGGATGGCTACACCTTC
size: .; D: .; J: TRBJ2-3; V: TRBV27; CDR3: CATMIRGFPDTQYF; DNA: TGTGCCACCATGATCAGGGGATTCCCAGATACGCAGTATTTT
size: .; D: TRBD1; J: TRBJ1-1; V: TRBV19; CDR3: CASSARGRGLANTEAFF; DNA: TGTGCCAGTAGTGCAAGGGGGCGCGGTTTAGCGAACACTGAAGCTTTCTTT
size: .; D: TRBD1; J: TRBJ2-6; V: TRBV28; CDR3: CASSIPTGTGGPGANVLTF; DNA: TGTGCCAGCAGCATCCCAACCGGGACAGGGGGCCCTGGGGCCAACGTCCTGACTTTC
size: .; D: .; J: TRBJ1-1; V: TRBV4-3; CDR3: CASSQDFRLNTEAFF; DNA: TGCGCCAGCAGCCAAGATTTTCGGTTGAACACTGAAGCTTTCTTT
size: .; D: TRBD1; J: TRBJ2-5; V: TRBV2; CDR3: CASGGRGPRRTQYF; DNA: TGTGCCAGCGGGGGCAGGGGGCCCAGAAGGACCCAGTACTTC
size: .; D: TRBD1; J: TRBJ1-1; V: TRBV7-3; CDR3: CASSLTAGGRTEAFF; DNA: TGTGCCAGCAGCTTAACAGCAGGGGGCAGGACTGAAGCTTTCTTT
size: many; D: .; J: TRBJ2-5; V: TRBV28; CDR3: CASRLRTAFSKETQYF; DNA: TGTGCCAGCAGACTGCGGACAGCCTTTTCTAAAGAGACCCAGTACTTC
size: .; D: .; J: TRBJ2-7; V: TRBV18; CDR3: CASSPARASYEQYF; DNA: TGTGCCAGCTCACCCGCGCGGGCCTCCTACGAGCAGTACTTC
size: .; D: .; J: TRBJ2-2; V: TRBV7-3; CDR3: CASSLRPAGGELFF; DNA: TGTGCCAGCAGCTTAAGGCCGGCCGGAGGGGAGCTGTTTTTT
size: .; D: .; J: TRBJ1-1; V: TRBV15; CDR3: CATSRDLRMNTEAFF; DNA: TGTGCCACCAGCAGAGATTTACGGATGAACACTGAAGCTTTCTTT
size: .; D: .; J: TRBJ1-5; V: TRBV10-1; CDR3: CASSESPAAGNNNGGWSRNQPQHF; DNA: TGCGCCAGCAGTGAGTCCCCCGCCGCAGGGAATAATAATGGGGGGTGGTCCCGCAATCAGCCCCAGCATTTT
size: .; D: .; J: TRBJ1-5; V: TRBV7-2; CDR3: CASSPEGDQPQHF; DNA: TGTGCCAGCAGCCCAGAGGGAGATCAGCCCCAGCATTTT
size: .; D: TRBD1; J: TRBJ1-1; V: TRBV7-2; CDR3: CASTQTGLNTEAFF; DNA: TGTGCCAGCACACAGACAGGGCTGAACACTGAAGCTTTCTTT
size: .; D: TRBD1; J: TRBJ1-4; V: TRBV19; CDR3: CASSSRQGANEKLFF; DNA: TGTGCCAGTAGTTCCCGACAGGGGGCTAATGAAAAACTGTTTTTT
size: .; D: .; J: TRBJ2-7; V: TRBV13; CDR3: CASSSTRGYEQYF; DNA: TGTGCCAGCAGCTCTACCCGCGGGTACGAGCAGTACTTC
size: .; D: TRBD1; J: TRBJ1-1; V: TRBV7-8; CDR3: CASSSESTGEAEAFF; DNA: TGTGCCAGCAGCTCCGAATCTACAGGGGAGGCTGAAGCTTTCTTT
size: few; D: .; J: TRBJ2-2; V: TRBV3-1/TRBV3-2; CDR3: CASSQEGHNGELFF; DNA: TGTGCCAGCAGCCAAGAAGGACATAACGGGGAGCTGTTTTTT
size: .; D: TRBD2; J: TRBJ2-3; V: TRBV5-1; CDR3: CASSLLASGRSSTDTQYF; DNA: TGCGCCAGCAGCTTGTTGGCTAGCGGGAGGTCTAGCACAGATACGCAGTATTTT
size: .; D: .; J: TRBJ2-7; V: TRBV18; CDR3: CASSPVTYEQYF; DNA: TGTGCCAGCTCACCAGTTACCTACGAGCAGTACTTC
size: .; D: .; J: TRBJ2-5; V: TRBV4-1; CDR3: CASSQAAGQETQYF; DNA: TGCGCCAGCAGCCAAGCAGCAGGTCAGGAGACCCAGTACTTC
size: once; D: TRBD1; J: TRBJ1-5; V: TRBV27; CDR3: CASSLKNRGRNQPQHF; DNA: TGTGCCAGCAGTTTAAAAAACAGGGGACGTAATCAGCCCCAGCATTTT
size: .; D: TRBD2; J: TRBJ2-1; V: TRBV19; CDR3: CASSILERDYNEQFF; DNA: TGTGCCAGTAGTATTTTGGAGCGGGACTACAATGAGCAGTTCTTC
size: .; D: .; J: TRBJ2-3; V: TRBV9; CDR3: CASSTFSTDTQYF; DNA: TGTGCCAGCAGCACCTTTAGCACAGATACGCAGTATTTT
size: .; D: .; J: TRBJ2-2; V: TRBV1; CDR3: CTSSSRLNTGELFF; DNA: TGCACCAGCAGCTCGCGACTGAACACCGGGGAGCTGTTTTTT
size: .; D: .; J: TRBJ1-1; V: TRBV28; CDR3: CASSSSEAFF; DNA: TGTGCCAGCAGTTCCTCTGAAGCTTTCTTT
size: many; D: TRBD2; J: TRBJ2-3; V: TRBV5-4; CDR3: CASSSGLAGPDTQYF; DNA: TGTGCCAGCAGCTCGGGACTAGCGGGCCCAGATACGCAGTATTTT